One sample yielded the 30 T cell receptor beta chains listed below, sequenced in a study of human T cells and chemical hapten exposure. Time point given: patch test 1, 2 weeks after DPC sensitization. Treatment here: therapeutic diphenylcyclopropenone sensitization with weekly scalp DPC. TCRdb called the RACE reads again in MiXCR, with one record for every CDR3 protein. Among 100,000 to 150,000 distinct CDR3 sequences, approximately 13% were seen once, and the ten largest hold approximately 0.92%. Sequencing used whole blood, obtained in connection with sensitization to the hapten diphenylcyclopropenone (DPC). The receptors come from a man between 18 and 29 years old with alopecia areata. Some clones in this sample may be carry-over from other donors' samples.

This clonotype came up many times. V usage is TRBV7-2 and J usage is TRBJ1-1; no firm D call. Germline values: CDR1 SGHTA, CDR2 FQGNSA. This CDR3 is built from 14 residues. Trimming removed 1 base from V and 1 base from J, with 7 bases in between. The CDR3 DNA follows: TGTGCCAGCAGCTTAGGAGGGCCGAACACTGAAGCTTTCTTT. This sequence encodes CASSLGGPNTEAFF. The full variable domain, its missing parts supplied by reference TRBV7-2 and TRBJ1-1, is GAGVSQSPSNKVTEKGKDVELRCDPISGHTALYWYRQSLGQGLEFLIYFQGNSAPDKSGLPSDRFSAERTGGSVSTLTIQRTQQEDSAVYLCASSLGGPNTEAFFGQGTRLTVV.

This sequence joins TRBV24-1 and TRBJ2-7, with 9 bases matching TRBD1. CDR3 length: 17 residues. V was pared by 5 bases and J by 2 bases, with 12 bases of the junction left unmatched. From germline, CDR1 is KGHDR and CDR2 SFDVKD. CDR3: CATSGPGQGIGTYEQYF. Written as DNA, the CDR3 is TGTGCCACCAGTGGTCCCGGACAGGGGATTGGAACCTACGAGCAGTACTTC.

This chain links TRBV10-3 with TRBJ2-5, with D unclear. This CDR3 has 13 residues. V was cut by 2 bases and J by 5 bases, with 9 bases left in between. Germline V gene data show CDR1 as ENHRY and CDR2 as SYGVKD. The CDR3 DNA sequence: TGTGCCATCAGTGAGGGACCTGGGGAGACCCAGTACTTC. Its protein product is CAISEGPGETQYF.

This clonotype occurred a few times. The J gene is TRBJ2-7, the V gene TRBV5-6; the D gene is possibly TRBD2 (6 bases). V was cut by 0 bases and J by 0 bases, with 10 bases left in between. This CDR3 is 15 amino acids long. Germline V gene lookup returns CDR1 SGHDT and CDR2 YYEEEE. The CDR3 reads CASSLGRGSSYEQYF. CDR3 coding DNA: TGTGCCAGCAGCTTGGGACGGGGGAGCTCCTACGAGCAGTACTTC.

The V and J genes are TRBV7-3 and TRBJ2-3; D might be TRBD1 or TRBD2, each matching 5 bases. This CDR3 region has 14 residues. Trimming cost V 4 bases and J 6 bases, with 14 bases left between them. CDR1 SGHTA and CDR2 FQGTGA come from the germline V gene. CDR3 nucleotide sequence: TGTGCCAGCAGCTACAGGTCGAGAGGGGATACGCAGTATTTT. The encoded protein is CASSYRSRGDTQYF.

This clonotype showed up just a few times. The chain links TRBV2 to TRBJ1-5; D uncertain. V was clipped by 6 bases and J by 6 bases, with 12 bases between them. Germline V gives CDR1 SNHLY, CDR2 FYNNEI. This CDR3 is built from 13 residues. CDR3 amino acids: CASRSERSQPQHF. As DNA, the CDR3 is TGTGCCAGCAGGAGCGAAAGGAGTCAGCCCCAGCATTTT.

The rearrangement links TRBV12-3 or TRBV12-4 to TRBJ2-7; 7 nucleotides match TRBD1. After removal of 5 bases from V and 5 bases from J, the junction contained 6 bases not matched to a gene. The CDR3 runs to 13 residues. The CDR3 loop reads CASSTDRVNEQYF. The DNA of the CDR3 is TGTGCCAGCAGTACCGACAGGGTTAACGAGCAGTACTTC.

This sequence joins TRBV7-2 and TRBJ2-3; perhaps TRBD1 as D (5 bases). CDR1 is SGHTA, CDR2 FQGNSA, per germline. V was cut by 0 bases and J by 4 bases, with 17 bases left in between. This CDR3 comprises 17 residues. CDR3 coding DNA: TGTGCCAGCAGCTTAGCGCGGACACCCTTTAGGGCAGATACGCAGTATTTT. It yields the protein CASSLARTPFRADTQYF.

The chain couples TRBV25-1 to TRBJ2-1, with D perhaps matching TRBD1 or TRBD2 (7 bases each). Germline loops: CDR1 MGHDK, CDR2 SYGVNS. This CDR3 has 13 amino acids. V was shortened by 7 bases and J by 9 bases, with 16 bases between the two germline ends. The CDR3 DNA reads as TGTGCCAGCAACCTGGGAGGGGGCCCTGAGCAGTTCTTC. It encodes CASNLGGGPEQFF.

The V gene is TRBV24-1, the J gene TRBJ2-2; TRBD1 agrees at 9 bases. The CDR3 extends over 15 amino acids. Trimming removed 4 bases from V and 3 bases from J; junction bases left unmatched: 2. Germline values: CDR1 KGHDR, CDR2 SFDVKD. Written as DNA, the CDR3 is TGTGCCACCAGTGAAAACAGGGGGCACACCGGGGAGCTGTTTTTT. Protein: CATSENRGHTGELFF.

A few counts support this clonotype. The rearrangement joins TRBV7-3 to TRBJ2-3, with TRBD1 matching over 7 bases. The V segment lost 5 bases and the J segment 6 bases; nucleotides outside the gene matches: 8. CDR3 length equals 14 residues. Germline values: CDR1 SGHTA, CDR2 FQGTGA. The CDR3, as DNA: TGTGCCAGCAGCCCCGACAGGGTCTCGGATACGCAGTATTTT. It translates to CASSPDRVSDTQYF.

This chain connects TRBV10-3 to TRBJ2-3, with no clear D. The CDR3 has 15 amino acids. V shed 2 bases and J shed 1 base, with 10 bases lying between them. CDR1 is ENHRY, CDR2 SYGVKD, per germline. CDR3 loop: CAISEGPAGTDTQYF. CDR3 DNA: TGTGCCATCAGTGAGGGCCCTGCAGGCACAGATACGCAGTATTTT.

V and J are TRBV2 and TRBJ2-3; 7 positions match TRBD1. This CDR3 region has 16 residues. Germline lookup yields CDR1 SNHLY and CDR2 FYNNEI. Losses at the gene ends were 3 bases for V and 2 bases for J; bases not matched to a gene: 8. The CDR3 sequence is CASSDDREGDTDTQYF. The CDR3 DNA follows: TGTGCCAGCAGTGATGACAGGGAAGGCGACACAGATACGCAGTATTTT.

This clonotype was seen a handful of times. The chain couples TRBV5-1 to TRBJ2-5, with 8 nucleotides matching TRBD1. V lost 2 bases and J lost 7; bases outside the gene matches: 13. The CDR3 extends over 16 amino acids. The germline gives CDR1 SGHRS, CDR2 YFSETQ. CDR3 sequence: CASSFGQGSMKGTQYF. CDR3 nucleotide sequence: TGCGCCAGCAGCTTCGGACAGGGCTCAATGAAAGGGACCCAGTACTTC. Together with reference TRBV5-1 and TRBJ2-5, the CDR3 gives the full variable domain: KAGVTQTPRYLIKTRGQQVTLSCSPISGHRSVSWYQQTPGQGLQFLFEYFSETQRNKGNFPGRFSGRQFSNSRSEMNVSTLELGDSALYLCASSFGQGSMKGTQYFGPGTRLLVL.

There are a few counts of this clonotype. The CDR3 loop reads CSARSPGQAPQHF. Written as DNA, the CDR3 is TGCAGTGCTAGATCACCCGGACAAGCGCCCCAGCATTTT. V is TRBV20-1 and J is TRBJ1-5, with D maybe TRBD1 (5 bases). The CDR3 length is 13 residues. CDR1 is DFQATT and CDR2 is SNEGSKA in the germline V gene (reference sequence). V was shortened by 2 bases and J by 9 bases, with 14 bases between the two germline ends.

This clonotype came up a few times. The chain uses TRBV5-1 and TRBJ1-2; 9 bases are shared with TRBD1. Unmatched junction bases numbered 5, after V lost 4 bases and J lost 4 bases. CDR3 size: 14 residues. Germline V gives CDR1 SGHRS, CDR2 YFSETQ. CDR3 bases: TGCGCCAGCAGCACCCGGGACAGGGCCTATGGCTACACCTTC. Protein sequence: CASSTRDRAYGYTF.

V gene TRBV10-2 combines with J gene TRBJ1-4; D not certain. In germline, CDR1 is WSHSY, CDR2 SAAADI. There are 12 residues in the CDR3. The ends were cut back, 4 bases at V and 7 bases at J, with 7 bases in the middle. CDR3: CASSGTAEKLFF. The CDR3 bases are TGCGCCAGCAGTGGAACCGCTGAAAAACTGTTTTTT.

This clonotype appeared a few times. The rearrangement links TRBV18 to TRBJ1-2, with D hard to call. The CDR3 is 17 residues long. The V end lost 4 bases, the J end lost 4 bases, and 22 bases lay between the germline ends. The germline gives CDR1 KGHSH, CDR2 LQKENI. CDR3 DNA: TGTGCCAGCTCACAGGTTGTCTCAGAGACCTCTAGCTATGGCTACACCTTC. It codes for CASSQVVSETSSYGYTF.

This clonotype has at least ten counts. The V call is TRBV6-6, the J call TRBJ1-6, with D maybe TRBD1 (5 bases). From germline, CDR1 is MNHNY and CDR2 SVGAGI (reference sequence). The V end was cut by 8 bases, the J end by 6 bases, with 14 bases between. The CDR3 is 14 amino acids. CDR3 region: CASAEGPSNSPLHF. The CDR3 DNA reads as TGTGCCAGCGCCGAGGGACCGTCTAATTCACCCCTCCACTTT.

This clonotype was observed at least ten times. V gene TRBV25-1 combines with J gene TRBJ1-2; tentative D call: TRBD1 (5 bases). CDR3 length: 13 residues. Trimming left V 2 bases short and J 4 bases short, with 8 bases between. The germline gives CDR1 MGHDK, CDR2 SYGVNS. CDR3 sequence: CASSEGHPYGYTF. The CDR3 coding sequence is TGTGCCAGCAGTGAAGGACACCCCTATGGCTACACCTTC.

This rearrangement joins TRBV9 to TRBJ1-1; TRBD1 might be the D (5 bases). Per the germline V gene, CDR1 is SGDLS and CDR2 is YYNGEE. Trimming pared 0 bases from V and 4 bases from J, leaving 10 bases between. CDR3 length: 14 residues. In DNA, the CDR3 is TGTGCCAGCAGCGTAGAGGAAAGGGGCACTGAAGCTTTCTTT. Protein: CASSVEERGTEAFF.

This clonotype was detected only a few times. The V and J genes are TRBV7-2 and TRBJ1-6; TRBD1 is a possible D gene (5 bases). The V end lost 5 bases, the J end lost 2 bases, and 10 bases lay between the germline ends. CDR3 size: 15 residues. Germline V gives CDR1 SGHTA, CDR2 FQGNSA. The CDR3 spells CASSRAGPYNSPLHF. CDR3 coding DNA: TGTGCCAGCAGCCGTGCAGGGCCCTATAATTCACCCCTCCACTTT. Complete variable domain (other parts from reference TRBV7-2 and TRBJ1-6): GAGVSQSPSNKVTEKGKDVELRCDPISGHTALYWYRQSLGQGLEFLIYFQGNSAPDKSGLPSDRFSAERTGGSVSTLTIQRTQQEDSAVYLCASSRAGPYNSPLHFGNGTRLTVT.

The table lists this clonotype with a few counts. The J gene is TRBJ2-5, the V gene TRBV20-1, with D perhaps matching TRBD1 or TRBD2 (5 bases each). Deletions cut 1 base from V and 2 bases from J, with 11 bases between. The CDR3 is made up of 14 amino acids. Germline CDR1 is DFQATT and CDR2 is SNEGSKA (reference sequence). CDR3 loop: CSARAGAGQETQYF. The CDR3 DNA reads TGCAGTGCTAGAGCCGGGGCGGGTCAAGAGACCCAGTACTTC.

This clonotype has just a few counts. The CDR3 bases are TGTGCCAGCAGCTTAGTAGCGGCCTCTAGCACAGATACGCAGTATTTT. This encodes CASSLVAASSTDTQYF. This chain links TRBV7-2 with TRBJ2-3; weak D call: TRBD2 (6 bases). V was pared by 1 base and J by 0 bases, with 11 bases between. This CDR3 spans 16 amino acids. CDR1 and CDR2 (germline): SGHTA, FQGNSA. The whole variable domain, remainder taken from reference TRBV7-2 and TRBJ2-3, is GAGVSQSPSNKVTEKGKDVELRCDPISGHTALYWYRQSLGQGLEFLIYFQGNSAPDKSGLPSDRFSAERTGGSVSTLTIQRTQQEDSAVYLCASSLVAASSTDTQYFGPGTRLTVL.

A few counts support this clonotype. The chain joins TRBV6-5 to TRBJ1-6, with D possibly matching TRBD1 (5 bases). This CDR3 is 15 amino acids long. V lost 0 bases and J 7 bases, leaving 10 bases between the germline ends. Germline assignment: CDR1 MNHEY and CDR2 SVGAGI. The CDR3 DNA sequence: TGTGCCAGCAGTTACTCACACAGGACAAATTCACCCCTCCACTTT. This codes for CASSYSHRTNSPLHF.

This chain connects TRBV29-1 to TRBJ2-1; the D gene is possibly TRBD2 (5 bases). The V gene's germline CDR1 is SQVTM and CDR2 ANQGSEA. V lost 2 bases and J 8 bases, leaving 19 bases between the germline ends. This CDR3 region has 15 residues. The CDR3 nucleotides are TGCAGCGTTGAATTTCCAGGACGGGGTTATGATGAGCAGTTCTTC. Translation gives CSVEFPGRGYDEQFF.

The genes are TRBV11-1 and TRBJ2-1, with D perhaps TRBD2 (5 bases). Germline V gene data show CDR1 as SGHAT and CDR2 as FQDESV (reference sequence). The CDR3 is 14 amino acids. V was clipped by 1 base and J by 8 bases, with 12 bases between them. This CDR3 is CASSLGAGGDEQFF. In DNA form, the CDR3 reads TGTGCCAGCAGCTTAGGGGCGGGCGGCGATGAGCAGTTCTTC.

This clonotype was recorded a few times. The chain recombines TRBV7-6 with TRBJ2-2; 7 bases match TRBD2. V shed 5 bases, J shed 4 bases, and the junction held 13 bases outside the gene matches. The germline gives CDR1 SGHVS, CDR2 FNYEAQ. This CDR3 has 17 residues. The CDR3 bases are TGTGCCAGCAGCCATCTAGCCTCAGCGGGGCCCACCGGGGAGCTGTTTTTT. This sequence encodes CASSHLASAGPTGELFF.

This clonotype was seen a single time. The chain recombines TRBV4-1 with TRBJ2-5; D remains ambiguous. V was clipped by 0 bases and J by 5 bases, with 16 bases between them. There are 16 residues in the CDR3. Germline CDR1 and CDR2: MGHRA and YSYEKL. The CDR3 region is CASSQDLGYWRETQYF. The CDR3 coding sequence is TGCGCCAGCAGCCAAGATCTTGGATATTGGCGGGAGACCCAGTACTTC.

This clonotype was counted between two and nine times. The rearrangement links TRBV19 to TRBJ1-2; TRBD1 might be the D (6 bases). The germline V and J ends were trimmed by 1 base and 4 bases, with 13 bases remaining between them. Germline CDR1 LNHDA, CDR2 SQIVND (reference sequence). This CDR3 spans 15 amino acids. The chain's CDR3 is CASSIVADRSYGYTF. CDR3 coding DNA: TGTGCCAGTAGTATAGTCGCCGACAGGAGCTATGGCTACACCTTC.